Given below is one T cell receptor (beta chain) in context. The data were taken from a study of T cell responses to AZD1222 COVID-19 vaccine. CDR1 and CDR2 (germline): LNHDA, SQIVND (reference sequence). V lost 6 bases and J 5 bases, leaving 20 bases between the germline ends. CDR3 length: 16 residues. Generated by immunoSEQ multiplex PCR, the TCRdb table keeps only in-frame clones and is missing some. The sample records about 73,000 clones, roughly nine tenths being singletons. The sequenced sample was peripheral blood, obtained 28 days after the second AZD1222 dose. V is TRBV19 and J is TRBJ2-1; D is unclear. This TCR came from an adult who received the AZD1222 COVID-19 vaccine. The CDR3 DNA reads as TGTGCCAGTAGCGCCATAAGACTCACTCACAACAATGAGCAGTTCTTC. Amino acid sequence: CASSAIRLTHNNEQFF.